Listed here is a single T cell receptor beta chain. CDR3 size: 16 residues. V was clipped by 0 bases and J by 1 base; unmatched bases: 3. Germline V CDR1 and CDR2: SGHRS, YFSETQ. TCRdb reprocessed the 5' RACE reads with MiXCR, giving one entry per CDR3 protein. The sample records 60,000 to 65,000 distinct CDR3 sequences, approximately 29% being singletons. The chain has TRBV5-1 and TRBJ2-3, with 9 positions matching TRBD2. The origin of this receptor is a female donor with breast cancer. The sequencing sample was made of tumor-infiltrating naive CD4+ T cells sorted from the breast tumor. The subset: naive CD4+ T cells, CD4+CD45RA+CD25-. In nucleotides, the CDR3 is TGCGCCAGCAGCTTGGAGCCTAGCGGGGGCACAGATACGCAGTATTTT. Its translation is CASSLEPSGGTDTQYF.